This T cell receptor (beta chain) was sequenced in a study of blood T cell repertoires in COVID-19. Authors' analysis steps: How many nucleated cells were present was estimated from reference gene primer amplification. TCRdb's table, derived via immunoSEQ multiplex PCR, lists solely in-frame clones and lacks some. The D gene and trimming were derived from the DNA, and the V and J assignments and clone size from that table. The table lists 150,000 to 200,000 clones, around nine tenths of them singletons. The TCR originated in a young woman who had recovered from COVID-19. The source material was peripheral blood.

The CDR3 DNA sequence: TGTGCCAGCAGCTTGATTACGCGGGGTAGAACCTTC. Its protein product is CASSLITRGRTF. V and J are TRBV5-8 and TRBJ1-2; no clear D gene. V was shortened by 1 base and J by 14 bases, with 15 bases between the two germline ends. Germline values: CDR1 SGHTS, CDR2 YDEGEE. The CDR3 covers 12 residues.